This is a list of T cell receptor beta chains from one sample in a study of beta chain features in type 1 diabetes. Method: immunoSEQ multiplex PCR; TCRdb's copy keeps in-frame clones and lacks some. The table lists around 300,000 clones, about 10% of them singletons. What was sequenced was naive CD4+ T cells from blood. The receptors were sampled from a woman aged 25-40 years in good health. The CDR3 runs from the conserved cysteine through the conserved F or W. A D gene is named only where the DNA matches it firmly. Where a row states a size, it is once, few, many or the class of an expanded clone; other rows omit it.

len: 15; d_gene: .; abundance: .; j_gene: TRBJ1-3; v_gene: TRBV6-6; CDR3aa: CASSFRTSSGNTIYF; CDR3nt: TGTGCCAGCAGTTTCCGGACTAGCTCTGGAAACACCATATATTTT
len: 15; d_gene: TRBD2; abundance: few; j_gene: TRBJ2-5; v_gene: TRBV29-1; CDR3aa: CSVELTSGRRETQYF; CDR3nt: TGCAGCGTGGAACTTACTAGCGGGAGAAGAGAGACCCAGTACTTC
len: 15; d_gene: TRBD2; abundance: few; j_gene: TRBJ2-1; v_gene: TRBV18; CDR3aa: CASSPGLAEYNEQFF; CDR3nt: TGTGCCAGCTCACCGGGACTAGCGGAGTACAATGAGCAGTTCTTC
len: 13; d_gene: .; abundance: .; j_gene: TRBJ1-2; v_gene: TRBV19; CDR3aa: CASSSGDNYGYTF; CDR3nt: TGTGCCAGTTCCTCAGGGGACAACTATGGCTACACCTTC
len: 14; d_gene: .; abundance: .; j_gene: TRBJ2-3; v_gene: TRBV19; CDR3aa: CASSGSLGTDTQYF; CDR3nt: TGTGCCAGTAGTGGTTCGCTCGGTACAGATACGCAGTATTTT
len: 14; d_gene: .; abundance: .; j_gene: TRBJ2-6; v_gene: TRBV28; CDR3aa: CASSEMSGANVLTF; CDR3nt: TGTGCCAGCAGTGAAATGAGTGGGGCCAACGTCCTGACTTTC
len: 14; d_gene: .; abundance: many; j_gene: TRBJ2-6; v_gene: TRBV29-1; CDR3aa: CSASTGLGANVLTF; CDR3nt: TGCAGCGCATCAACAGGGTTAGGGGCCAACGTCCTGACTTTC
len: 13; d_gene: TRBD1; abundance: few; j_gene: TRBJ2-1; v_gene: TRBV5-4; CDR3aa: CASSWDRANEQFF; CDR3nt: TGTGCCAGCAGCTGGGACAGGGCCAATGAGCAGTTCTTC
len: 14; d_gene: TRBD2; abundance: few; j_gene: TRBJ2-7; v_gene: TRBV28; CDR3aa: CASSRLAGVGEQYF; CDR3nt: TGTGCCAGCAGTCGCCTAGCGGGAGTTGGCGAGCAGTACTTC
len: 15; d_gene: .; abundance: .; j_gene: TRBJ2-4; v_gene: TRBV2; CDR3aa: CASRRSEAGQNIQYF; CDR3nt: TGTGCCAGCAGGCGTAGCGAAGCGGGCCAAAACATTCAGTACTTC
len: 13; d_gene: TRBD2; abundance: few; j_gene: TRBJ2-5; v_gene: TRBV4-3; CDR3aa: CASSQAGGETQYF; CDR3nt: TGCGCCAGCAGCCAAGCGGGAGGAGAGACCCAGTACTTC
len: 13; d_gene: TRBD2; abundance: .; j_gene: TRBJ2-5; v_gene: TRBV30; CDR3aa: CAWSMGEGETQYF; CDR3nt: TGTGCCTGGAGTATGGGGGAGGGGGAGACCCAGTACTTC
len: 14; d_gene: TRBD1; abundance: .; j_gene: TRBJ2-7; v_gene: TRBV7-2; CDR3aa: CASSSDRVSYEQYF; CDR3nt: TGTGCCAGCAGCTCCGACAGGGTCAGCTACGAGCAGTACTTC
len: 13; d_gene: .; abundance: few; j_gene: TRBJ2-5; v_gene: TRBV28; CDR3aa: CASTTNHQETQYF; CDR3nt: TGTGCCAGCACGACTAACCACCAAGAGACCCAGTACTTC
len: 15; d_gene: TRBD2; abundance: .; j_gene: TRBJ2-7; v_gene: TRBV19; CDR3aa: CASSLVVAGVREQYF; CDR3nt: TGTGCCAGTAGTTTGGTCGTAGCGGGAGTGCGAGAGCAGTACTTC
len: 17; d_gene: TRBD1; abundance: few; j_gene: TRBJ2-3; v_gene: TRBV15; CDR3aa: CATSRKATGELTDTQYF; CDR3nt: TGTGCCACCAGCAGAAAAGCAACAGGGGAACTCACAGATACGCAGTATTTT
len: 14; d_gene: TRBD1; abundance: .; j_gene: TRBJ1-5; v_gene: TRBV6-1; CDR3aa: CASQRDRGRQPQHF; CDR3nt: TGTGCCAGTCAAAGAGACAGGGGGAGGCAGCCCCAGCATTTT
len: 15; d_gene: .; abundance: .; j_gene: TRBJ2-7; v_gene: TRBV7-2; CDR3aa: CASSLGGRPTYEQYF; CDR3nt: TGTGCCAGCAGCTTAGGGGGGAGGCCCACCTACGAGCAGTACTTC
len: 11; d_gene: .; abundance: few; j_gene: TRBJ2-3; v_gene: TRBV6-5; CDR3aa: CASSVGDTQYF; CDR3nt: TGTGCCAGCAGCGTCGGAGATACGCAGTATTTT
len: 13; d_gene: .; abundance: few; j_gene: TRBJ1-5; v_gene: TRBV30; CDR3aa: CAWSVGRPPPQHF; CDR3nt: TGTGCCTGGAGTGTGGGCAGGCCCCCGCCCCAGCATTTT
len: 15; d_gene: TRBD2; abundance: .; j_gene: TRBJ2-1; v_gene: TRBV15; CDR3aa: CATSRVGLALNEQFF; CDR3nt: TGTGCCACCAGCAGAGTGGGACTAGCACTTAATGAGCAGTTCTTC
len: 14; d_gene: .; abundance: .; j_gene: TRBJ2-5; v_gene: TRBV5-6; CDR3aa: CASSFGQTQETQYF; CDR3nt: TGTGCCAGCAGCTTTGGACAGACCCAAGAGACCCAGTACTTC
len: 15; d_gene: TRBD1; abundance: few; j_gene: TRBJ2-3; v_gene: TRBV30; CDR3aa: CAWSVQGQETDTQYF; CDR3nt: TGTGCCTGGAGTGTACAGGGACAGGAGACAGATACGCAGTATTTT
len: 13; d_gene: .; abundance: .; j_gene: TRBJ2-5; v_gene: TRBV28; CDR3aa: CASSFPPTETQYF; CDR3nt: TGTGCCAGCAGTTTTCCACCGACTGAGACCCAGTACTTC
len: 16; d_gene: TRBD2; abundance: many; j_gene: TRBJ2-3; v_gene: TRBV4-3; CDR3aa: CASSRLAGVGTDTQYF; CDR3nt: TGCGCCAGCAGCCGACTAGCGGGAGTGGGCACAGATACGCAGTATTTT